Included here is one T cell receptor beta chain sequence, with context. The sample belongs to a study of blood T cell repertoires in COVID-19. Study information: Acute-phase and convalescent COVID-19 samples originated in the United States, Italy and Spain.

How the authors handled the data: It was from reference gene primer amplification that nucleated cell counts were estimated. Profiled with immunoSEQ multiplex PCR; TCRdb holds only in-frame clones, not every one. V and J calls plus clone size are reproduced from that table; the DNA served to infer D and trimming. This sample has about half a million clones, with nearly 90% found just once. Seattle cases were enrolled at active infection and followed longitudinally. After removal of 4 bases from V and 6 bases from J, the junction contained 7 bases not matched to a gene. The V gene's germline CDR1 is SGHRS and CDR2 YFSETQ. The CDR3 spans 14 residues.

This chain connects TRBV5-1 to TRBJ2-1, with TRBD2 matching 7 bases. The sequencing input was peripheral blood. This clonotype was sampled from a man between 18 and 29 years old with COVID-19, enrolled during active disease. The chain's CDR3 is CASSGGGVTNEQFF. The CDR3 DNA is TGCGCCAGCAGCGGGGGGGGAGTCACCAATGAGCAGTTCTTC.